The 8 T cell receptor beta chains below come from one sample, sequenced in a study of T-cell memory formation after mild COVID-19. Each CDR3 protein is one row after TCRdb ran MiXCR on the 5' RACE reads. The sample holds around 300,000 distinct CDR3 sequences, around 17% seen once. Sequencing was done on a sample of PBMCs or a T cell subset sorted from them (not recorded which). Source of these receptors: a man between 18 and 35 years old who had mild COVID-19 (a few samples of this study predate the infection). Cell type and time point are not known.

The table lists this clonotype with many counts. The chain joins TRBV3-1 to TRBJ2-7; the D is unclear. There are 16 residues in the CDR3. The germline V and J ends were trimmed by 0 bases and 3 bases, with 15 bases remaining between them. Germline assignment: CDR1 LGHDT and CDR2 YNNKEL (reference sequence). The CDR3: CASSQDPPGGDYEQYF. The CDR3 DNA reads as TGTGCCAGCAGCCAAGATCCCCCCGGTGGGGACTACGAGCAGTACTTC.

The J gene is TRBJ2-7, the V gene TRBV5-6; maybe TRBD1 (8 bases). Germline values: CDR1 SGHDT, CDR2 YYEEEE. Between the trimmed V and J ends, which lost 4 bases and 4 bases, there was a span of 18 bases. This CDR3 region has 15 residues. The CDR3 loop is CASSPGQGGIYEQYV. CDR3 nucleotides: TGTGCCAGCAGCCCCGGACAGGGAGGGATTTACGAGCAGTACGTC.

This clonotype was observed many times. The V gene is TRBV10-3, the J gene TRBJ1-6; D might be TRBD1 (5 bases). V was cut by 1 base and J by 3 bases, with 7 bases left in between. CDR1 and CDR2 (germline): ENHRY, SYGVKD. The CDR3 totals 15 residues. CDR3: CAISEWGSYNSPLHF. The DNA for the CDR3 is TGTGCCATCAGTGAGTGGGGCAGCTATAATTCACCCCTCCACTTT.

The rearrangement uses TRBV3-1 and TRBJ2-5; 7 nucleotides line up with TRBD2. V lost 6 bases to trimming and J lost 4 bases; unmatched junction nucleotides: 5. The CDR3 runs to 13 residues. Germline V CDR1 and CDR2: LGHDT, YNNKEL (reference sequence). The CDR3: CASRGGGLETQYF. CDR3 in DNA: TGTGCCAGCAGGGGCGGGGGACTAGAGACCCAGTACTTC.

This clonotype was detected ten times or more. V gene TRBV25-1 combines with J gene TRBJ2-3; 14 bases align to TRBD2. V trimming: 5 bases; J trimming: 5 bases; junction bases outside the gene matches: 6. The CDR3 runs to 16 residues. Looked up from germline, CDR1 is MGHDK and CDR2 is SYGVNS. DNA for the CDR3: TGTGCCAGCAGTCCCGGACTAGCGGGGGGACGAGATACGCAGTATTTT. Translated, it gives CASSPGLAGGRDTQYF.

The genes are TRBV20-1 and TRBJ1-1; no reliable D call. V was clipped by 0 bases and J by 6 bases, with 8 bases between them. CDR1 and CDR2 (germline): DFQATT, SNEGSKA (reference sequence). This CDR3 has 12 amino acids. The CDR3 reads CSARDISPEAFF. The CDR3 DNA reads TGCAGTGCTAGAGATATATCCCCTGAAGCTTTCTTT.

The V gene is TRBV6-6, the J gene TRBJ1-5, with D tentatively TRBD1 (6 bases). The length of the CDR3 is 14 residues. Trimming cost V 0 bases and J 7 bases, with 10 bases left between them. In germline, CDR1 is MNHNY, CDR2 SVGAGI (reference sequence). CDR3 in DNA: TGTGCCAGCAGTTACTCAGGGGGGGGACAGCCCCAGCATTTT. It translates to CASSYSGGGQPQHF.

This clonotype appeared a single time. V usage is TRBV18 and J usage is TRBJ2-7; 7 nucleotides align to TRBD1. J gave up 6 bases and V 3 bases, and 8 bases lay outside the gene matches. CDR3 length: 14 amino acids. Germline V lookup: CDR1 KGHSH, CDR2 LQKENI. CDR3 DNA: TGTGCCAGCTCACCCGACCAGACAGGGCTCGAGCAGTACGTC. Protein: CASSPDQTGLEQYV.